The rows below give T cell receptor beta chains drawn from one sample of a study of cytotoxic CD8 clonotypes in ibrutinib-treated CLL. Profiled with immunoSEQ multiplex PCR; TCRdb holds only in-frame clones, not every one. The table records approximately 320,000 clones, 67% of them present only once. Source: PBMCs, taken after 36 months of ibrutinib treatment. The receptors stem from a human donor with chronic lymphocytic leukemia. The CDR3 runs from the conserved cysteine through the conserved F or W. D genes are given only for firm matches. The size of a clone is reported for some rows only, either as once, few or many, or as a class for expanded clones.

CDR3aa	CDR3nt	v_gene	d_gene	abundance	j_gene
CASSSDRQGRTYGELFF	TGTGCCAGCAGCTCCGACAGACAGGGGAGGACGTATGGGGAGCTGTTTTTT	TRBV7-2	TRBD1	.	TRBJ2-2
CASSLAFSGYTF	TGTGCCAGCAGCTTAGCTTTCTCTGGCTACACCTTC	TRBV11-2	.	.	TRBJ1-2
CASSESRAQFF	TGTGCCAGCAGTGAGTCCAGGGCACAGTTCTTC	TRBV2	.	few	TRBJ2-1
CSVVGEETQYF	TGCAGCGTTGTGGGCGAGGAGACCCAGTACTTC	TRBV29-1	.	.	TRBJ2-5
CASSLTGSGELFF	TGCGCCAGCAGCCTCACAGGGAGCGGGGAGCTGTTTTTT	TRBV5-1	.	few	TRBJ2-2
CASSFLHPDEKLFF	TGTGCCAGCAGCTTCCTACACCCCGATGAAAAACTGTTTTTT	TRBV5-6	.	.	TRBJ1-4
CASTITGTNEKLFF	TGTGCCAGTACCATAACAGGGACTAATGAAAAACTGTTTTTT	TRBV19	.	few	TRBJ1-4
CASSLGLAGGWTQYF	TGTGCCAGCAGCTTAGGACTAGCGGGAGGGTGGACCCAGTACTTC	TRBV7-3	TRBD2	few	TRBJ2-5
CASRRDSREQYF	TGTGCCAGCAGGAGGGACTCGCGGGAGCAGTACTTC	TRBV6-5	.	.	TRBJ2-7
CASSANPDSPLHF	TGTGCCAGCAGCGCCAACCCGGATTCACCCCTCCACTTT	TRBV9	.	.	TRBJ1-6
CASSLSGGRRTF	TGTGCCAGCAGCTTGAGTGGGGGCCGTCGCACCTTC	TRBV7-9	.	few	TRBJ1-2
CASSLATGGNQPQHF	TGCGCCAGCAGCTTGGCCACTGGGGGGAATCAGCCCCAGCATTTT	TRBV5-1	.	few	TRBJ1-5
CASSEGHVQETQYF	TGTGCCAGCAGTGAAGGTCACGTCCAAGAGACCCAGTACTTC	TRBV2	.	.	TRBJ2-5
CASTRPSMDTQYF	TGTGCCAGCACTAGACCGAGTATGGATACGCAGTATTTT	TRBV25-1	.	.	TRBJ2-3
CASSRSGTSGPNEQFF	TGTGCCAGCAGCAGATCCGGGACTAGCGGACCCAATGAGCAGTTCTTC	TRBV7-9	TRBD2	.	TRBJ2-1
CASSPTGLPGYF	TGTGCCAGCAGCCCAACGGGCCTCCCCGGGTACTTC	TRBV6-1	.	.	TRBJ2-5
CASSLSTDTQYF	TGCGCCAGCAGCTTAAGCACAGATACGCAGTATTTT	TRBV5-1	.	.	TRBJ2-3
CASGRLAGSKNIQYF	TGTGCTAGTGGTCGACTAGCGGGATCCAAAAACATTCAGTACTTC	TRBV12-5	TRBD2	.	TRBJ2-4
CASLEGRGGHQPQHF	TGTGCCAGCCTCGAGGGGCGGGGAGGGCATCAGCCCCAGCATTTT	TRBV28	.	few	TRBJ1-5
CASSQVVGDTQYF	TGCGCCAGCAGCCAAGTGGTCGGAGATACGCAGTATTTT	TRBV4-1	.	few	TRBJ2-3
CATSSFSDRFYGYTF	TGTGCCACCAGCAGCTTTTCTGACAGATTCTATGGCTACACCTTC	TRBV15	.	.	TRBJ1-2
CARYRDRAYEQYF	TGTGCCAGATACCGGGACAGGGCCTACGAGCAGTACTTC	TRBV5-3	TRBD1	.	TRBJ2-7
CASSLTSGYNEQFF	TGTGCCAGCAGTTTGACTAGCGGATACAATGAGCAGTTCTTC	TRBV27	TRBD2	.	TRBJ2-1
CASSLGRRIYEQYF	TGTGCCAGCAGCTTGGGGCGGAGGATCTACGAGCAGTACTTC	TRBV5-6	.	.	TRBJ2-7
CASSSGQLMNTEAFF	TGTGCCAGCAGCTCGGGACAGCTAATGAACACTGAAGCTTTCTTT	TRBV28	TRBD1	.	TRBJ1-1
CSVAGSNQPQHF	TGCAGCGTTGCCGGGTCGAATCAGCCCCAGCATTTT	TRBV29-1	.	few	TRBJ1-5
CASSRTGPNSPLHF	TGCGCCAGCAGCCGGACAGGGCCCAATTCACCCCTCCACTTT	TRBV5-1	TRBD1	few	TRBJ1-6
CASKQIYEQYF	TGTGCCAGCAAACAGATCTACGAGCAGTACTTC	TRBV28	.	.	TRBJ2-7
CASRVHKNTEAFF	TGTGCCAGCAGGGTACACAAGAACACTGAAGCTTTCTTT	TRBV6-5	.	few	TRBJ1-1
CASSLPPPAYGYTF	TGTGCCAGCAGCTTGCCACCCCCGGCCTATGGCTACACCTTC	TRBV5-6	.	once	TRBJ1-2
CASSRGQDRRETQYF	TGCGCCAGCAGCCGAGGACAGGATCGGCGAGAGACCCAGTACTTC	TRBV5-1	TRBD1	.	TRBJ2-5
CASSQDRGHFNYGYTF	TGCGCCAGCAGCCAAGATCGGGGACATTTCAACTATGGCTACACCTTC	TRBV4-1	.	few	TRBJ1-2
CASSTDRGRTQYF	TGTGCCAGCAGCACGGACAGGGGTCGGACCCAGTACTTC	TRBV13	TRBD1	.	TRBJ2-5
CASSFRGPWDGYTF	TGTGCCAGCAGCTTCCGTGGACCTTGGGATGGCTACACCTTC	TRBV7-2	.	.	TRBJ1-2
CASSLSTTSYNEQFF	TGCGCCAGCAGCTTGTCCACCACCTCCTACAATGAGCAGTTCTTC	TRBV5-1	.	.	TRBJ2-1
CASGVDQPQHF	TGTGCCAGCGGCGTTGATCAGCCCCAGCATTTT	TRBV27	.	.	TRBJ1-5
CASAGGLWYEQYF	TGCGCCAGCGCAGGGGGCTTGTGGTACGAGCAGTACTTC	TRBV10-2	TRBD1	.	TRBJ2-7
CASSLNRVWLDTEAFF	TGTGCCAGCAGCCTCAACAGGGTATGGTTGGACACTGAAGCTTTCTTT	TRBV5-6	.	.	TRBJ1-1
CASSSRGTSGRGHQETQYF	TGTGCCAGCAGCTCCCGTGGAACTAGCGGGAGGGGGCACCAAGAGACCCAGTACTTC	TRBV7-2	TRBD2	.	TRBJ2-5
CASSEDWGQAHEQFF	TGTGCCAGCAGTGAAGATTGGGGACAGGCGCATGAGCAGTTCTTC	TRBV2	TRBD1	.	TRBJ2-1
CASSQEGDIPYEQYF	TGCGCCAGCAGCCAAGAAGGGGACATTCCCTACGAGCAGTACTTC	TRBV4-3	.	once	TRBJ2-7
CASRPREGGSPLHF	TGTGCCAGCAGACCTCGGGAGGGAGGATCACCCCTCCACTTT	TRBV7-9	.	few	TRBJ1-6
CASSVAGQAYEQYF	TGTGCCAGCAGCGTAGCCGGACAGGCCTACGAGCAGTACTTC	TRBV9	TRBD1	many	TRBJ2-7
CASSLGLAVQETQYF	TGTGCCAGCAGCCTGGGACTAGCGGTCCAAGAGACCCAGTACTTC	TRBV5-4	TRBD2	once	TRBJ2-5
CSVVRRLNTEAFF	TGCAGCGTTGTACGGCGCCTGAACACTGAAGCTTTCTTT	TRBV29-1	.	once	TRBJ1-1
CASSETGYHEQYF	TGTGCCAGCTCAGAAACAGGGTACCACGAGCAGTACTTC	TRBV18	.	.	TRBJ2-7
CASNLRGNPNYGYTF	TGTGCCAGTAATTTACGGGGGAATCCTAACTATGGCTACACCTTC	TRBV19	.	few	TRBJ1-2
CASMTDRFLYGYTF	TGTGCCAGCATGACGGACAGGTTTCTCTATGGCTACACCTTC	TRBV6-1	TRBD1	.	TRBJ1-2
CASSDSRKGHTDTQYF	TGTGCCAGCAGTGACTCACGGAAGGGCCACACAGATACGCAGTATTTT	TRBV6-4	.	.	TRBJ2-3
CASRRTGASYNEQFF	TGCGCCAGCAGACGGACAGGGGCTTCCTACAATGAGCAGTTCTTC	TRBV4-3	TRBD1	.	TRBJ2-1
CASSVGPGGIDNEQFF	TGTGCCAGCAGCGTAGGTCCGGGAGGGATAGACAATGAGCAGTTCTTC	TRBV9	TRBD2	.	TRBJ2-1
CASSLALGQGHYEQYF	TGTGCCAGCAGCTTAGCTTTGGGACAGGGGCACTACGAGCAGTACTTC	TRBV7-8	TRBD1	.	TRBJ2-7
CATSWGTNTGELFF	TGTGCCACCAGTTGGGGGACTAACACCGGGGAGCTGTTTTTT	TRBV15	.	once	TRBJ2-2
CASSSGQGSGNTIYF	TGTGCCAGCTCATCGGGACAAGGGTCTGGAAACACCATATATTTT	TRBV18	.	.	TRBJ1-3
CASSVGSGQGDGYTF	TGTGCCAGCAGCGTAGGCTCGGGACAGGGAGATGGCTACACCTTC	TRBV9	TRBD1	.	TRBJ1-2
CATSVLSPYGYTF	TGTGCCACCAGCGTCTTAAGTCCTTATGGCTACACCTTC	TRBV15	.	.	TRBJ1-2